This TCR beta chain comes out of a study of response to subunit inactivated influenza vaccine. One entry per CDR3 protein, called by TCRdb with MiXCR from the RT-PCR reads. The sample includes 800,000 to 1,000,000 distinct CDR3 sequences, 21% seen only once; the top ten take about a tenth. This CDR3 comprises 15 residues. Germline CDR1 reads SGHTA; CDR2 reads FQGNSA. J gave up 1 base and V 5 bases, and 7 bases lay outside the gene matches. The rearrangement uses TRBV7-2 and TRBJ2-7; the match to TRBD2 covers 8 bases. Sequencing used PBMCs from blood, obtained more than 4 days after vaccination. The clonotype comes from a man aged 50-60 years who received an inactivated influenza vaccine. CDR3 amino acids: CASSRGREESYEQYF. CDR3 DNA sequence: TGTGCCAGCAGCCGAGGGCGGGAGGAGTCCTACGAGCAGTACTTC.